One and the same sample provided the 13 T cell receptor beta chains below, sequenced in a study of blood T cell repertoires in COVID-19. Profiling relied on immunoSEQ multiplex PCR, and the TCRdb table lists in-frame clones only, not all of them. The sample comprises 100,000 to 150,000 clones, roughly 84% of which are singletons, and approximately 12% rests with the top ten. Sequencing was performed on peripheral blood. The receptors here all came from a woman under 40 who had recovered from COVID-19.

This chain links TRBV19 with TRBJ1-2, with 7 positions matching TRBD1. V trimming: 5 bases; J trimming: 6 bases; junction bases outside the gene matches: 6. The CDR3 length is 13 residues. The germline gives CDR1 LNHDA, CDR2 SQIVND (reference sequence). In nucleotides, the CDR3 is TGTGCCAGTAGTGTGACAGGGAGCCATGGCTACACCTTC. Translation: CASSVTGSHGYTF.

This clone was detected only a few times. The CDR3 bases are TGTGCCAGCAGTCCCGCGGGGTTCGCGGACAACTACGAGCAGTACTTC. Translated, it gives CASSPAGFADNYEQYF. The chain couples TRBV11-2 to TRBJ2-7; perhaps TRBD2 as D (6 bases). The length of the CDR3 is 16 residues. Germline lookup yields CDR1 SGHAT and CDR2 FQNNGV. V lost 6 bases to trimming and J lost 3 bases, with 21 bases between them.

This chain's CDR3 is CASSPWTSGTNNEQFF. The CDR3 DNA is TGTGCCAGCAGCCCATGGACTAGCGGGACGAACAATGAGCAGTTCTTC. This chain uses TRBV7-9 with TRBJ2-1, with 12 positions matching TRBD2. The CDR3 consists of 16 residues. J gave up 5 bases and V 5 bases, and 7 bases lay outside the gene matches. Per germline, CDR1 SEHNR and CDR2 FQNEAQ (reference sequence).

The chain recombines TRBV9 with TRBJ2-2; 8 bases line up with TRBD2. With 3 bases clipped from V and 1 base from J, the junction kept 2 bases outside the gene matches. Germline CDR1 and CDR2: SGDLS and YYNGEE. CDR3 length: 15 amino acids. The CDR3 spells CASSGRGVNTGELFF. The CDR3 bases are TGTGCCAGCAGCGGGCGGGGGGTGAACACCGGGGAGCTGTTTTTT.

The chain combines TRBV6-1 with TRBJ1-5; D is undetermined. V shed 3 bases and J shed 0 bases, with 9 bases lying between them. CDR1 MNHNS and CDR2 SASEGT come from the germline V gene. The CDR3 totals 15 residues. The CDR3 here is CASSDRYSSNQPQHF. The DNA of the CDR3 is TGTGCCAGCAGTGACAGGTACAGTAGCAATCAGCCCCAGCATTTT.

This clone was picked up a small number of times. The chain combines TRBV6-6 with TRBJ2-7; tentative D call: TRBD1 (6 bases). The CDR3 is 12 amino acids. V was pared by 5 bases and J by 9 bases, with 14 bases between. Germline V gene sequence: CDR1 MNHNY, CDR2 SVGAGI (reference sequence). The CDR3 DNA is TGTGCCAGCAGTCAAGGGGGTGGACGGCAGTACTTC. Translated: CASSQGGGRQYF.

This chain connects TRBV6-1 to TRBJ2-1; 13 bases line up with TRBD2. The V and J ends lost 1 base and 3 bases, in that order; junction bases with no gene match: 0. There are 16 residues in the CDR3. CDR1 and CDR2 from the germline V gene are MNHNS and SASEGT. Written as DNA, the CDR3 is TGTGCCAGCAGTGAAGGACTAGCGGGGGGCTACAATGAGCAGTTCTTC. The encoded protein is CASSEGLAGGYNEQFF.

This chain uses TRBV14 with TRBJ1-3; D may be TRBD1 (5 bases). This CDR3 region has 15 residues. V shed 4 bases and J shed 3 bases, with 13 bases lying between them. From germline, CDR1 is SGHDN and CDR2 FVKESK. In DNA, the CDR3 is TGTGCCAGCAGCCGCCCCGGAGGGGTTGGAAACACCATATATTTT. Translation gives CASSRPGGVGNTIYF.

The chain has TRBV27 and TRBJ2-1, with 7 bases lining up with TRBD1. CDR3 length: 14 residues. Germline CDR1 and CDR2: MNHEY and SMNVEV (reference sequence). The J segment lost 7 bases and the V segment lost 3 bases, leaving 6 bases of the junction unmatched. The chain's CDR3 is CASSFSRGRNEQFF. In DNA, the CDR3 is TGTGCCAGCAGTTTCTCAAGGGGGCGAAATGAGCAGTTCTTC.

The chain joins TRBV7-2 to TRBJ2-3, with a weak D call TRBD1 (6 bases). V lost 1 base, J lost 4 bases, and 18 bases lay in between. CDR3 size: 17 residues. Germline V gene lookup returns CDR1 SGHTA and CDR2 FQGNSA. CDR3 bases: TGTGCCAGCAGCTTAGGTTCGCAGGGGCCCCGCGCAGATACGCAGTATTTT. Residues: CASSLGSQGPRADTQYF. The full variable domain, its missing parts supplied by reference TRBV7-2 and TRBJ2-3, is GAGVSQSPSNKVTEKGKDVELRCDPISGHTALYWYRQSLGQGLEFLIYFQGNSAPDKSGLPSDRFSAERTGGSVSTLTIQRTQQEDSAVYLCASSLGSQGPRADTQYFGPGTRLTVL.

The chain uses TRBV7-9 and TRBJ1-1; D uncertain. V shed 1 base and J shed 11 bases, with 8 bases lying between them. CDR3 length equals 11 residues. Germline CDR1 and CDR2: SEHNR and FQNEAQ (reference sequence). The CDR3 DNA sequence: TGTGCCAGCAGCTTAGGTTCCCAGGCTTTCTTT. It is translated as CASSLGSQAFF.

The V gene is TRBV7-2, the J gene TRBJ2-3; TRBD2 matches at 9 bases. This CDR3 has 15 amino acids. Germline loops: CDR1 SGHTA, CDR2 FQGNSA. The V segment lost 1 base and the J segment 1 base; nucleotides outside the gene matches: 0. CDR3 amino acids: CASSLGTSGTDTQYF. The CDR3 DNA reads TGTGCCAGCAGCTTAGGGACTAGCGGCACAGATACGCAGTATTTT. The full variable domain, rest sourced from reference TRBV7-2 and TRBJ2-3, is GAGVSQSPSNKVTEKGKDVELRCDPISGHTALYWYRQSLGQGLEFLIYFQGNSAPDKSGLPSDRFSAERTGGSVSTLTIQRTQQEDSAVYLCASSLGTSGTDTQYFGPGTRLTVL.

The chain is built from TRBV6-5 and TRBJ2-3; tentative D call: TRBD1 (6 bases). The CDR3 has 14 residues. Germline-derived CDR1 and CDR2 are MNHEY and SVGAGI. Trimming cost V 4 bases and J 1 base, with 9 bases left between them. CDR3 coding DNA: TGTGCCAGCAGTTTTGAGGGGGGCACAGATACGCAGTATTTT. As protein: CASSFEGGTDTQYF.